These 18 T cell receptor beta chains were all obtained from the same sample, sequenced in a study of blood T cell repertoires in COVID-19. The method was immunoSEQ multiplex PCR; TCRdb's version includes in-frame clones alone and lacks a portion of them. The sample lists about 210,000 clones; around 82% were seen once. Sample: peripheral blood. All receptors come from a woman between 50 and 59 years old with acute or convalescent COVID-19.

This chain joins TRBV21-1 and TRBJ2-7; the D segment call TRBD1 is taken from the table without a DNA check. TRBV21-1 is recorded as a pseudogene. The CDR3 covers 17 residues. CDR3 protein: CASSKAYTQGASYEQYF. The CDR3 bases are TGTGCCAGCAGCAAAGCTTATACACAGGGGGCGAGCTACGAGCAGTACTTC.

The chain links TRBV27 to TRBJ1-1; weak D call: TRBD1 (5 bases). This CDR3 region has 13 residues. Trimming took off 6 bases at V and 4 bases at J, with 12 bases between the two ends. Germline V gene sequence: CDR1 MNHEY, CDR2 SMNVEV (reference sequence). The CDR3 nucleotides are TGTGCCAGCAGACGCAGGGTTGGCACTGAAGCTTTCTTT. Translating gives CASRRRVGTEAFF.

V usage is TRBV4-1 and J usage is TRBJ2-7, with D perhaps TRBD2 (6 bases). CDR1 and CDR2 (germline): MGHRA, YSYEKL. V lost 4 bases and J 7 bases, leaving 23 bases between the germline ends. This CDR3 comprises 16 residues. The CDR3 loop reads CASSLQPGTRTWEQYF. DNA for the CDR3: TGCGCCAGCAGCCTCCAGCCCGGGACTCGTACTTGGGAGCAGTACTTC.

The rearrangement uses TRBV2 and TRBJ2-3; 9 positions agree with TRBD1. Germline CDR1 SNHLY, CDR2 FYNNEI. The trim removed 1 base at V and 3 bases at J, leaving 2 bases unmatched. CDR3 length: 15 residues. The CDR3 bases are TGTGCCAGCAGTGAAGGGGACAGGGATACAGATACGCAGTATTTT. It translates to CASSEGDRDTDTQYF.

This rearrangement joins TRBV6-5 to TRBJ2-7, with a weak D call TRBD1 (6 bases). CDR3 length equals 14 residues. Germline V gene data show CDR1 as MNHEY and CDR2 as SVGAGI. Deletions cut 0 bases from V and 2 bases from J, with 8 bases between. In DNA form, the CDR3 reads TGTGCCAGCAGTTACTCCAGGGGCGCCTACGAGCAGTACTTC. Translated, it gives CASSYSRGAYEQYF.

Regarding this clone: The sample carries other DNA sequences with the same CDR3. The chain combines TRBV5-5 with TRBJ2-7; 8 bases fit TRBD1. This CDR3 is built from 15 residues. Looked up from germline, CDR1 is SGHKS and CDR2 is YYEKEE (reference sequence). The V and J ends lost 4 bases and 2 bases, in that order; junction bases with no gene match: 8. The CDR3 nucleotides are TGTGCCAGCAGCCTTACAGGGGGGAAAACCTACGAGCAGTACTTC. Residues: CASSLTGGKTYEQYF.

The V gene is TRBV27, the J gene TRBJ2-2; D is perhaps TRBD2 (6 bases). Looked up from germline, CDR1 is MNHEY and CDR2 is SMNVEV (reference sequence). The ends were cut back, 8 bases at V and 3 bases at J, with 22 bases in the middle. The CDR3 extends over 17 amino acids. This CDR3 is CASAPLGRGGDTGELFF. CDR3 in DNA: TGTGCCAGCGCCCCCTTAGGAAGGGGAGGCGACACCGGGGAGCTGTTTTTT.

This chain uses TRBV6-2 or TRBV6-3 with TRBJ2-1; possibly TRBD2 for D (6 bases). This CDR3 has 15 amino acids. Germline V gene lookup returns CDR1 MNHEY and CDR2 SVGEGT. The V end was cut by 3 bases, the J end by 3 bases, with 12 bases between. CDR3 nucleotide sequence: TGTGCCAGCAGTTATGGAGGGAGGAGCTACAATGAGCAGTTCTTC. This codes for CASSYGGRSYNEQFF.

The CDR3 DNA follows: TGCGCCAGCAGCCCAGACAGGGTTGGCCGTGGCTACACCTTC. Its translation is CASSPDRVGRGYTF. The chain links TRBV5-1 to TRBJ1-2, with TRBD1 matching over 7 bases. V dropped 4 bases and J dropped 7; count of bases not matched to a gene: 10. This CDR3 spans 14 amino acids. Per germline, CDR1 SGHRS and CDR2 YFSETQ. Full variable domain (remainder filled in from reference TRBV5-1 and TRBJ1-2): KAGVTQTPRYLIKTRGQQVTLSCSPISGHRSVSWYQQTPGQGLQFLFEYFSETQRNKGNFPGRFSGRQFSNSRSEMNVSTLELGDSALYLCASSPDRVGRGYTFGSGTRLTVV.

The chain carries TRBV6-5 and TRBJ2-1; 11 bases fit TRBD2. V lost 0 bases, J lost 6 bases, and 1 base stayed unmatched. This CDR3 has 15 amino acids. Germline CDR1 reads MNHEY; CDR2 reads SVGAGI. CDR3 coding DNA: TGTGCCAGCAGTTACTCGGGACTAGCGGTCAATGAGCAGTTCTTC. Translation: CASSYSGLAVNEQFF.

The chain is built from TRBV13 and TRBJ1-2; the D is unclear. The CDR3 loop spans 14 amino acids. Trimming left V 0 bases short and J 0 bases short, with 5 bases between. CDR1 is PRHDT and CDR2 is FYEKMQ in the germline V gene (reference sequence). CDR3 in amino acids: CASSLGITNYGYTF. CDR3 nucleotides: TGTGCCAGCAGCTTAGGTATAACTAACTATGGCTACACCTTC.

This chain links TRBV6-5 with TRBJ2-7; 8 bases are a match to TRBD1. The CDR3 has 15 residues. Germline lookup yields CDR1 MNHEY and CDR2 SVGAGI. V shed 4 bases and J 3 bases; nucleotides not matched to a gene: 8. In DNA, the CDR3 is TGTGCCAGCAGTTCACCCAGGACAGGGCGCTACGAGCAGTACTTC. It is translated as CASSSPRTGRYEQYF.

J is TRBJ2-7 and V is TRBV19, with 9 bases matching TRBD2. The junction had 8 bases not matched to a gene; V was cut back by 0 bases and J by 5 bases. Germline loops: CDR1 LNHDA, CDR2 SQIVND (reference sequence). This CDR3 is 16 amino acids long. The CDR3 sequence is CASSIDPASGNDEQYF. For the CDR3, the DNA is TGTGCCAGTAGTATAGATCCGGCTAGCGGGAACGACGAGCAGTACTTC.

This chain links TRBV27 with TRBJ2-3; weak D call: TRBD2 (5 bases). Looked up from germline, CDR1 is MNHEY and CDR2 is SMNVEV (reference sequence). The CDR3 has 17 residues. The ends were cut back, 2 bases at V and 1 base at J, with 16 bases in the middle. CDR3 sequence (DNA): TGTGCCAGCAGTTTAGGGAGAGGGAACCCCGGCACAGATACGCAGTATTTT. Protein sequence: CASSLGRGNPGTDTQYF.

The gene calls are TRBV30 and TRBJ2-3; 9 positions agree with TRBD1. This CDR3 has 15 residues. From germline, CDR1 is GTSNPN and CDR2 SVGIG (reference sequence). The ends lost 1 base at V and 2 bases at J; junction bases unmatched: 4. CDR3 coding DNA: TGTGCCTGGAGTGCGGGACAGGGTGACACAGATACGCAGTATTTT. Encoded protein: CAWSAGQGDTDTQYF.

The chain links TRBV7-8 to TRBJ2-7, with D possibly being TRBD1 (6 bases). Trimming took off 5 bases at V and 6 bases at J, with 8 bases between the two ends. This CDR3 has 11 amino acids. Germline CDR1 SGHVS, CDR2 FQNEAQ. CDR3 loop: CASSTRGEQYF. CDR3 bases: TGTGCCAGCAGCACCAGGGGCGAGCAGTACTTC.

The rearrangement joins TRBV7-9 to TRBJ1-4; 9 bases agree with TRBD1. From germline, CDR1 is SEHNR and CDR2 FQNEAQ (reference sequence). The CDR3 spans 15 residues. The junction had 8 bases not matched to a gene; V was cut back by 8 bases and J by 4 bases. The CDR3 DNA reads as TGTGCCAGCGGGGCGGGGGGACAGGGTAATGAAAAACTGTTTTTT. It is translated as CASGAGGQGNEKLFF.

This clone was counted a single time. The rearrangement joins TRBV6-5 to TRBJ2-7; the match to TRBD2 covers 8 bases. This CDR3 has 14 residues. After removal of 5 bases from V and 4 bases from J, the junction contained 7 bases not matched to a gene. From germline, CDR1 is MNHEY and CDR2 SVGAGI. The CDR3 region is CASSTGTRQYEQYF. For the CDR3, the DNA is TGTGCCAGCAGTACCGGGACTAGACAGTACGAGCAGTACTTC.